Below are 8 T cell receptor beta chains sequenced from a single sample in a study of molecular identifiers for immune sequencing clone quantification. MiXCR, run by TCRdb on the PCR reads, gives a single entry per CDR3 protein. Of about half a million distinct CDR3 sequences in the sample, about a fifth were seen once. The sample was naive CD8+ T cells from blood, with Jurkat cell RNA spiked in. The subset: FACS-sorted CD8+CD4-CCR7+CD45RA+ naive T cells. Every receptor here comes from a human donor in good health. Some libraries in this study had Jurkat cell RNA spiked in.

The CDR3 sequence: CASSSGQRSSYEQYF. Here the CDR3 DNA reads TGTGCCAGCAGTTCGGGACAGAGGAGCTCCTACGAGCAGTACTTC. This chain uses TRBV28 with TRBJ2-7; 7 bases fit TRBD1. The V gene's germline CDR1 is MDHEN and CDR2 SYDVKM. V lost 4 bases and J lost 0; bases outside the gene matches: 6. CDR3 length: 15 amino acids. Supplemented by reference TRBV28 and TRBJ2-7, the full variable domain reads DVKVTQSSRYLVKRTGEKVFLECVQDMDHENMFWYRQDPGLGLRLIYFSYDVKMKEKGDIPEGYSVSREKKERFSLILESASTNQTSMYLCASSSGQRSSYEQYFGPGTRLTVT.

Regarding this clonotype: It may be a read error: a sequence one base away is much more abundant. This chain joins TRBV6-5 and TRBJ2-6; no clear D. CDR1 is MNHEY, CDR2 SVGAGI, per germline. Trimming took 6 bases from V and 3 from J, leaving 9 bases between them. The CDR3 consists of 14 residues. The CDR3 protein is CASSAFLGANVLTF. CDR3 coding DNA: TGTGCCAGCAGCGCTTTCCTTGGGGCCAACGTCCTGACTTTC.

Points on this clonotype: This may be a read error, as it is one base from a much larger clone. V gene TRBV6-6 combines with J gene TRBJ2-3, with D perhaps matching TRBD2 (6 bases). Germline lookup yields CDR1 MNHNY and CDR2 SVGAGI (reference sequence). With 10 bases removed from V and 3 bases from J, the gap between germline ends came to 17 bases. There are 14 residues in the CDR3. The chain's CDR3 is CATMVAGLTDTQYF. Here the CDR3 DNA reads TGTGCCACCATGGTGGCGGGATTGACAGATACGCAGTATTTT.

Ten or more counts support this clonotype. V usage is TRBV7-9 and J usage is TRBJ2-2; D gene unclear. CDR1 SEHNR and CDR2 FQNEAQ come from the germline V gene (reference sequence). This CDR3 spans 14 amino acids. Trimming left V 8 bases short and J 0 bases short, with 10 bases between. CDR3 in amino acids: CASVRLANTGELFF. In DNA form, the CDR3 reads TGTGCCAGCGTGCGACTCGCGAACACCGGGGAGCTGTTTTTT.

For this clonotype: This sequence may be a read error, since a much larger clone differs from it by one base. The chain couples TRBV6-5 to TRBJ2-5; D might be TRBD1 or TRBD2, each matching 5 bases. Germline V gives CDR1 MNHEY, CDR2 SVGAGI. The CDR3 loop spans 15 amino acids. CDR3 protein: CASSYDSGGEETKYF. For the CDR3, the DNA is TGTGCCAGCAGTTACGACAGTGGGGGTGAAGAGACCAAGTACTTC.

Remarks on this clonotype: A much larger clone differs from this one at a single base, so this may be a read error. The chain joins TRBV29-1 to TRBJ1-1, with 7 bases aligning to TRBD1. The CDR3 totals 12 residues. From germline, CDR1 is SQVTM and CDR2 ANQGSEA. CDR3 region: CSIDGQDTEAFF. CDR3 nucleotide sequence: TGCAGCATTGATGGACAGGACACTGAAGCTTTCTTT. The whole variable domain, filled in from reference TRBV29-1 and TRBJ1-1, reads SAVISQKPSRDICQRGTSLTIQCQVDSQVTMMFWYRQQPGQSLTLIATANQGSEATYESGFVIDKFPISRPNLTFSTLTVSNMSPEDSSIYLCSIDGQDTEAFFGQGTRLTVV.

This clonotype has at least ten counts. The CDR3 here is CASSMNPTSSGGATDTQYF. For the CDR3, the DNA is TGTGCCAGTAGTATGAACCCCACTTCTAGCGGGGGGGCAACAGATACGCAGTATTTT. The chain is built from TRBV19 and TRBJ2-3, with 12 bases fitting TRBD2. The V segment lost 3 bases and the J segment 3 bases; nucleotides outside the gene matches: 13. This CDR3 has 19 residues. In germline, CDR1 is LNHDA, CDR2 SQIVND (reference sequence).

This clonotype was found a few times. The V gene is TRBV6-5, the J gene TRBJ2-7, with D tentatively TRBD1 or TRBD2 (5 bases each). The CDR3 length is 13 residues. Per the germline V gene, CDR1 is MNHEY and CDR2 is SVGAGI. V gave up 0 bases and J gave up 6 bases, with 9 bases separating them. CDR3 sequence reads: CASSYSGVLEQYF. Here the CDR3 DNA reads TGTGCCAGCAGTTACTCGGGGGTCCTCGAGCAGTACTTC.